What follows are 2 T cell receptor beta chains derived from one specimen sequenced in a study of identical twins. TCRdb reprocessed the 5' RACE reads with MiXCR, giving one entry per CDR3 protein. The sample carries under 300,000 distinct CDR3 sequences, 10% to 15% recorded once. This same sample was also part of a study on yellow fever vaccine responses in identical twins.

The source material was memory (CD45RO+) T cells sorted from blood. Receptors were obtained from a woman under 30 in good health.

This clonotype occurred a few times. The chain has TRBV10-3 and TRBJ2-1, with D unclear. Germline CDR1 and CDR2: ENHRY and SYGVKD. The V and J ends lost 3 bases and 7 bases respectively, with 7 bases between them. The CDR3 runs 12 residues. The CDR3 loop reads CAISELVNEQFF. The CDR3 region has the DNA TGTGCCATCAGTGAATTAGTGAATGAGCAGTTCTTC.

This clonotype was seen repeatedly, ten times or more. The chain links TRBV7-2 to TRBJ2-3; D is undetermined. The V gene lost 6 bases and the J gene lost 4 bases, with 8 bases spanning the gap. The germline gives CDR1 SGHTA, CDR2 FQGNSA. This CDR3 contains 12 residues. CDR3 sequence (DNA): TGTGCCAGCAGATTAACGTCAGATACGCAGTATTTT. This sequence encodes CASRLTSDTQYF.